This is a list of T cell receptor beta chains from one sample in a study of T cells in narcolepsy. Using immunoSEQ multiplex PCR, the repertoire was profiled, and TCRdb retains in-frame clones only, with some absent. The data contain tens of thousands of clones, around 80% of them singletons. Material for sequencing was CD45RA- memory CD4+ T cells from PBMCs. The origin of the receptors is a human donor with narcolepsy. CDR3s include the opening cysteine and the closing phenylalanine or tryptophan. A D gene is named only where the DNA matches it firmly. Clone size is stated in some rows and not others, as once, few, many or a class when expanded.

d_call | j_call | v_call | clone_size | cdr3_nt | cdr3_aa
TRBD2 | TRBJ2-3 | TRBV4-2 | . | TGTGCCAGCAGACCGACTAGCGGGGGCACAGATACGCAGTATTTT | CASRPTSGGTDTQYF
. | TRBJ2-1 | TRBV7-2 | once | TGTGCCAGCAGCTTAAACAGGGACAATGAGCAGTTCTTC | CASSLNRDNEQFF
. | TRBJ2-2 | TRBV6-1 | . | TGTGCCAGCAGTGAACGGGGGCTCTGGAGCGGGGAGCTGTTTTTT | CASSERGLWSGELFF
TRBD1 | TRBJ1-1 | TRBV27 | once | TGTGCCAGCAGTCCCCACCTGGGACAGTCTGCTGAAGCTTTCTTT | CASSPHLGQSAEAFF
TRBD1 | TRBJ1-1 | TRBV5-1 | once | TGCGCCAGCAGTTTTTCTACAGGGGGTGCCGTAGCTTTCTTT | CASSFSTGGAVAFF
. | TRBJ1-1 | TRBV6-5 | few | TGTGCCAGCAGCCTGAGACCGAAGTCGAACACTGAAGCTTTCTTT | CASSLRPKSNTEAFF
TRBD2 | TRBJ2-3 | TRBV28 | . | TGTGCCAGCAGAGGCGGGAGTGCAGTCACAGATACGCAGTATTTT | CASRGGSAVTDTQYF
TRBD1 | TRBJ1-6 | TRBV10-1 | . | TGCGCCAGCAGTGGACAGGGTGGTTCACCCCTCCACTTT | CASSGQGGSPLHF
TRBD2 | TRBJ2-3 | TRBV12-5 | once | TGTGCTAGTGGTTTGGGCGCCTTCAACCGGACTAGCGGGGGGGTTAGCACAGATACGCAGTATTTT | CASGLGAFNRTSGGVSTDTQYF
TRBD2 | TRBJ2-2 | TRBV4-2 | . | TGTGCCAGCAGCGCACTAGCGGGGGGCGACACCGGGGAGCTGTTTTTT | CASSALAGGDTGELFF
. | TRBJ2-2 | TRBV5-6 | . | TGTGCCAGCAGCTGGACCAGGGTTTCCACCGGGGAGCTGTTTTTT | CASSWTRVSTGELFF
TRBD1 | TRBJ1-6 | TRBV5-1 | . | TGCGCCAGCAGCCCGGGGACAGGGAATTCACCCCTCCACTTT | CASSPGTGNSPLHF
. | TRBJ2-5 | TRBV5-4 | once | TGTACCAGCAGCTCCCCCCAGGGGATAAAAGGCGAGACCCAGTACTTC | CTSSSPQGIKGETQYF
. | TRBJ2-1 | TRBV11-3 | once | TGTGCCAGCAGCTCAGGACCGGTATCCAATGAGCAGTTCTTC | CASSSGPVSNEQFF
TRBD1 | TRBJ1-1 | TRBV29-1 | once | TGCAGCGTTTGGACAGGGTCCGTGAACACTGAAGCTTTCTTT | CSVWTGSVNTEAFF
TRBD1 | TRBJ2-3 | TRBV12-5 | . | TGTGCCACAGGACAGGGGGCCTCAGATACGCAGTATTTT | CATGQGASDTQYF
TRBD1 | TRBJ1-2 | TRBV7-2 | . | TGTGCCAGCAGCTTCACAGGGGCTAACTATGGCTACACCTTC | CASSFTGANYGYTF
. | TRBJ1-1 | TRBV7-3 | . | TGTGCCAGCAGCCCACACGCAGGGACAGAAGCTTTCTTT | CASSPHAGTEAFF
. | TRBJ2-1 | TRBV7-6 | . | TGTGCCAGCAGCTTAACGCTCAGGGTCAATGAGCAGTTCTTC | CASSLTLRVNEQFF
. | TRBJ2-3 | TRBV10-3 | . | TGTGCCATCAGTGAGGGCGGGGCGGGCACAGATACGCAGTATTTT | CAISEGGAGTDTQYF